This TCR beta chain was recorded in a study of vaccination and CD4 T cells after COVID-19. Cultured CD4+ T-cell DNA underwent Oncomine TCR Beta short-read sequencing. Each CDR3 protein is one row after TCRdb ran MiXCR on the PCR reads. The sample records approximately 12,000 distinct CDR3 sequences, around two fifths being singletons. Treatment of the sample: roughly 10-day PBMC culture with coronavirus spike peptide pools or control peptides (ViraFEST assay). The trim removed 3 bases at V and 4 bases at J, leaving 5 bases unmatched. The germline gives CDR1 SGDLS, CDR2 YYNGEE. The CDR3 spans 15 residues. Turning to this clonotype: Its antigen is not known.

This clonotype originated in a human donor with COVID-19. The chain joins TRBV9 to TRBJ2-3; 10 bases are a match to TRBD2. The sequenced material came from cultured CD4+ T cells from blood. This CDR3 reads CASSGEGLASDTQYF. Here the CDR3 DNA reads TGTGCCAGCAGCGGGGAGGGACTAGCGTCAGATACGCAGTATTTT.